One TCR beta chain is described in this entry. Its antigen is as yet unknown. Each donor was healthy, and each was a bone marrow donor. PCR primers comprised 60 Vbeta and 13 Jbeta primers. As handled by the study authors: In a later analysis, approximately 80 million unique TCR beta chains included roughly 11 million shared by two or more donors. The table came from immunoSEQ multiplex PCR; TCRdb's copy has only in-frame clones and leaves some out. V and J calls and clone size follow that table, whereas D and trimming were derived from the DNA. Among about 250,000 clones listed, roughly two thirds were seen once. This specimen belongs to a study of cytomegalovirus exposure and HLA in healthy donors. Findings and caveats of the study: Sequencing likely caused a cluster of highly shared sequence variants.

Germline trimming cut 5 bases from V and 0 bases from J; bases unmatched to any gene: 10. In germline, CDR1 is PRHDT, CDR2 FYEKMQ (reference sequence). The CDR3 is made up of 17 amino acids. This TCR derives from a female donor in good health and CMV-seronegative. This chain joins TRBV13 and TRBJ1-3; TRBD1 matches 7 bases. The sequencing sample was made of PBMCs. The DNA for the CDR3 is TGTGCCAGCAGCGCTGAGGGGGCGCTGGACTCTGGAAACACCATATATTTT. Amino acids: CASSAEGALDSGNTIYF. The complete variable domain, with remaining parts taken from reference TRBV13 and TRBJ1-3, reads AAGVIQSPRHLIKEKRETATLKCYPIPRHDTVYWYQQGPGQDPQFLISFYEKMQSDKGSIPDRFSAQQFSDYHSELNMSSLELGDSALYFCASSAEGALDSGNTIYFGEGSWLTVV.